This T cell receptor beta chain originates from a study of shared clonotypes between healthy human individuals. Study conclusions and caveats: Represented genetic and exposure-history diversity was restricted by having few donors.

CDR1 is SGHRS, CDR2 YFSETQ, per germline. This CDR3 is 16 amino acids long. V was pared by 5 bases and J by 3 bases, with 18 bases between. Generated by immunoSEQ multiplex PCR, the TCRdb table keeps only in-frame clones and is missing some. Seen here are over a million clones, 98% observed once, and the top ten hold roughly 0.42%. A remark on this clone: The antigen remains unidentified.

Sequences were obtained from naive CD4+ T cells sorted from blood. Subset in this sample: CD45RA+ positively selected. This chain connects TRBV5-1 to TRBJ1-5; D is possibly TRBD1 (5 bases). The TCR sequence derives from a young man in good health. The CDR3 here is CASSLAPGPLNQPQHF. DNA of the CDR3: TGCGCCAGCAGTCTTGCACCAGGGCCCCTCAATCAGCCCCAGCATTTT. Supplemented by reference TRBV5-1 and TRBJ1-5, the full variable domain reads KAGVTQTPRYLIKTRGQQVTLSCSPISGHRSVSWYQQTPGQGLQFLFEYFSETQRNKGNFPGRFSGRQFSNSRSEMNVSTLELGDSALYLCASSLAPGPLNQPQHFGDGTRLSIL.